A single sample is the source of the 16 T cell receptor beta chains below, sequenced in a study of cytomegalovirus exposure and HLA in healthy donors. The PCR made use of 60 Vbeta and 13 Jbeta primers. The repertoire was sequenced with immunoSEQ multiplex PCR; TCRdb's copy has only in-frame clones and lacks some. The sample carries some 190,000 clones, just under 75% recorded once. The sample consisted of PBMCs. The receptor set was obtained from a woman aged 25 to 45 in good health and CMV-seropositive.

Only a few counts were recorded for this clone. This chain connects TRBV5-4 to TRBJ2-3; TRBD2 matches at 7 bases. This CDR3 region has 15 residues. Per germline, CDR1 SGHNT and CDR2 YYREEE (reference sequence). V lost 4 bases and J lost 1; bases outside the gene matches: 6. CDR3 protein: CASSPRLAGTDTQYF. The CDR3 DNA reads TGTGCCAGCAGCCCACGTCTAGCGGGCACAGATACGCAGTATTTT. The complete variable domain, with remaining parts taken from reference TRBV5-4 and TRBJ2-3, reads ETGVTQSPTHLIKTRGQQVTLRCSSQSGHNTVSWYQQALGQGPQFIFQYYREEENGRGNFPPRFSGLQFPNYSSELNVNALELDDSALYLCASSPRLAGTDTQYFGPGTRLTVL.

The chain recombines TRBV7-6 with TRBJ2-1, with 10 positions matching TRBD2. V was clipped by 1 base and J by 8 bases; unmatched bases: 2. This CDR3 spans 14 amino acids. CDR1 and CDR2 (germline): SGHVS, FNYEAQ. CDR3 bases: TGTGCCAGCAGCTTAGGACTAGCGGGCGATGAGCAGTTCTTC. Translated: CASSLGLAGDEQFF.

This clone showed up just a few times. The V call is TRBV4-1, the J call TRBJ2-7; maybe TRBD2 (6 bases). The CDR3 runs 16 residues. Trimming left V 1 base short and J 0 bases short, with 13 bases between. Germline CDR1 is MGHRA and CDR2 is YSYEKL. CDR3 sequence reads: CASSQGPAGLSYEQYF. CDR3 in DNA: TGCGCCAGCAGCCAAGGTCCAGCGGGCCTCTCCTACGAGCAGTACTTC.

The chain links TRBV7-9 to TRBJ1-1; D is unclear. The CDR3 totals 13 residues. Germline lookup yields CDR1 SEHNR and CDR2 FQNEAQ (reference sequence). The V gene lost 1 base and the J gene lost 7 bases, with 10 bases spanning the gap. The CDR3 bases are TGTGCCAGCAGCTTAGGGTCGTTAGATGAAGCTTTCTTT. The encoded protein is CASSLGSLDEAFF.

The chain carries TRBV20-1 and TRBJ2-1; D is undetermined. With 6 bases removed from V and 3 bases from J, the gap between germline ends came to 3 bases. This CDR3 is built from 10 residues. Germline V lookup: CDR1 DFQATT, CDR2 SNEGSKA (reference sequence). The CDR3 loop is CSAVYNEQFF. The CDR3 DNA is TGCAGTGCCGTCTACAATGAGCAGTTCTTC.

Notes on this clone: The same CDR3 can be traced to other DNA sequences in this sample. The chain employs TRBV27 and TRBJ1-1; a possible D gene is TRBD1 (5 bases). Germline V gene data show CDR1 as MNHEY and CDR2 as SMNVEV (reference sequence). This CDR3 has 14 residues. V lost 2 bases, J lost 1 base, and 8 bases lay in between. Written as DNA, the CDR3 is TGTGCCAGCAGTTTACAGGGAAGGAACACTGAAGCTTTCTTT. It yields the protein CASSLQGRNTEAFF.

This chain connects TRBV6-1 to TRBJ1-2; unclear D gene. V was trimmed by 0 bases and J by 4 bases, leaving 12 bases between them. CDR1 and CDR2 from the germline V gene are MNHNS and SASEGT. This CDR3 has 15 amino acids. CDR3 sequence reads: CASSEADSSSYGYTF. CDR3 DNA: TGTGCCAGCAGTGAAGCCGATTCCAGTTCCTATGGCTACACCTTC.

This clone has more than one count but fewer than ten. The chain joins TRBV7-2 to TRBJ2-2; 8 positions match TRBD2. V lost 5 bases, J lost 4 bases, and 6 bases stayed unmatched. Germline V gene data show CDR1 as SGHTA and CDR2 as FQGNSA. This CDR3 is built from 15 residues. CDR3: CASSPREGRTGELFF. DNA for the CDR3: TGTGCCAGCAGCCCCCGGGAGGGGCGCACCGGGGAGCTGTTTTTT.

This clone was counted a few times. The CDR3 region is CASSPGRGPRGNEQFF. DNA of the CDR3: TGTGCCAGCAGTCCAGGACGAGGGCCCCGGGGCAATGAGCAGTTCTTC. The gene calls are TRBV7-8 and TRBJ2-1, with D tentatively TRBD2 (5 bases). CDR1 SGHVS and CDR2 FQNEAQ come from the germline V gene. CDR3 length: 16 amino acids. The V end lost 6 bases, the J end lost 6 bases, and 21 bases lay between the germline ends.

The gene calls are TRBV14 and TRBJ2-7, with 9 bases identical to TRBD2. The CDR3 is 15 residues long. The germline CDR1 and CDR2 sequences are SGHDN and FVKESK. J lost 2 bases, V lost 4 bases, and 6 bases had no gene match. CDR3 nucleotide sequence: TGTGCCAGCAGCCGACAGGCGGGGGGGGCCTACGAGCAGTACTTC. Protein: CASSRQAGGAYEQYF.

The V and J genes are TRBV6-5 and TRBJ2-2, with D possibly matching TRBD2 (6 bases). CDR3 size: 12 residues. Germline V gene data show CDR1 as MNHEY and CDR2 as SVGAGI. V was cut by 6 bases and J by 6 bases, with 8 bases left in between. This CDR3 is CASREGSGELFF. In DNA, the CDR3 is TGTGCCAGCAGGGAGGGGTCCGGGGAGCTGTTTTTT.

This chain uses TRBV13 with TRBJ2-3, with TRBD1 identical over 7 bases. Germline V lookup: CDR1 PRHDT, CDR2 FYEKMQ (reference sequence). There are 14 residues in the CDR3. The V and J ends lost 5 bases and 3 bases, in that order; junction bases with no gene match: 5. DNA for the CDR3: TGTGCCAGCAGCCGGGACAGCTTAACAGATACGCAGTATTTT. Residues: CASSRDSLTDTQYF.

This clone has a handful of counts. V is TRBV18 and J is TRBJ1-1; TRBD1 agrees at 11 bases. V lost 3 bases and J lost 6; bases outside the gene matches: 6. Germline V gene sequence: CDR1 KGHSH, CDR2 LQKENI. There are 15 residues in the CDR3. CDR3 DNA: TGTGCCAGCTCACCCGGGACAGGGGGGGGCTCTGAAGCTTTCTTT. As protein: CASSPGTGGGSEAFF.

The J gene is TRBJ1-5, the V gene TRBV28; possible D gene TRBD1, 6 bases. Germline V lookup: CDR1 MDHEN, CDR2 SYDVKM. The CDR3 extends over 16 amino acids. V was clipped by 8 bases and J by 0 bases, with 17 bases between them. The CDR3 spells CASLPDRPYSNQPQHF. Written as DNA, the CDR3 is TGTGCCAGCCTCCCCGACAGGCCTTATAGCAATCAGCCCCAGCATTTT.

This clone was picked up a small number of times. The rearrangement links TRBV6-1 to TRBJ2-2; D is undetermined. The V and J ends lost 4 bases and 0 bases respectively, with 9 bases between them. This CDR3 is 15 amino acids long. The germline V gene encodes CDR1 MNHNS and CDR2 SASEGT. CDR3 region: CASSADLANTGELFF. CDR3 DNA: TGTGCCAGCAGTGCTGACTTAGCGAACACCGGGGAGCTGTTTTTT.

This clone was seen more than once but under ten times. CDR3 coding DNA: TGTGCCATCAGCCTGACTAGCGGGATGAGAGATACGCAGTATTTT. Translation: CAISLTSGMRDTQYF. The chain couples TRBV10-3 to TRBJ2-3; 11 bases fit TRBD2. Trimming removed 6 bases from V and 5 bases from J; junction bases left unmatched: 7. Germline V gene data show CDR1 as ENHRY and CDR2 as SYGVKD. The CDR3 sequence is 15 residues long.